These 4 T cell receptor beta chains were sequenced from one sample in a study of cytomegalovirus exposure and HLA in healthy donors. The PCR contained 60 Vbeta and 13 Jbeta primers. Clones were sequenced by immunoSEQ multiplex PCR, and TCRdb holds only the in-frame ones, with some missing. The data contain some 160,000 clones, approximately 83% of them singletons. The source material was PBMCs. These receptors originate from a woman between 18 and 29 years old in good health and CMV-seronegative.

This clone occurred once. The J gene is TRBJ1-2, the V gene TRBV7-8, with 8 bases identical to TRBD1. Unmatched junction bases numbered 11, after V lost 1 base and J lost 7 bases. The CDR3 is made up of 16 amino acids. The germline CDR1 and CDR2 sequences are SGHVS and FQNEAQ. The CDR3 coding sequence is TGTGCCAGCAGCTTAGTAGGAGGCAGGGGGCCTTCTGGCTACACCTTC. As protein: CASSLVGGRGPSGYTF.

The chain combines TRBV6-5 with TRBJ2-7; 9 bases fit TRBD1. The germline CDR1 and CDR2 sequences are MNHEY and SVGAGI. This CDR3 is 16 amino acids long. The V and J ends lost 4 bases and 1 base, in that order; junction bases with no gene match: 8. In DNA, the CDR3 is TGTGCCAGCAGTTGGAAACCGGGACAGGGATCCTACGAGCAGTACTTC. It is translated as CASSWKPGQGSYEQYF.

This sequence joins TRBV19 and TRBJ2-7; 8 positions agree with TRBD2. V lost 6 bases and J lost 2; bases outside the gene matches: 3. CDR1 and CDR2 from the germline V gene are LNHDA and SQIVND (reference sequence). The CDR3 is made up of 13 amino acids. The DNA for the CDR3 is TGTGCCAGTAGAATGGGACTAGCCTACGAGCAGTACTTC. Translated, it gives CASRMGLAYEQYF.

The V call is TRBV7-6, the J call TRBJ1-6; D is unclear. V was pared by 7 bases and J by 15 bases, with 19 bases between. Germline loops: CDR1 SGHVS, CDR2 FNYEAQ. CDR3 length equals 13 residues. As DNA, the CDR3 is TGTGCCAGCATGGGGTTCAACGCGGCGGGCCTCCACTTT. The encoded protein is CASMGFNAAGLHF.